This TCR beta chain comes out of a study of T-cell reconstitution after alpha-beta-depleted transplantation in children. Per the germline V gene, CDR1 is MNHEY and CDR2 is SMNVEV (reference sequence). V was cut by 7 bases and J by 5 bases, with 18 bases left in between. There are 15 residues in the CDR3. The authors prepared the TCRbeta library with unique molecular identifiers. TCRdb re-derived calls from the PCR reads in MiXCR, one entry per CDR3 protein. The sample has around 80,000 distinct CDR3 sequences; 15% to 20% are singletons. Sample: PBMCs, mostly from graft donor cells, taken 360 days after TCRalphabeta/CD19-depleted stem cell transplant. V gene TRBV27 combines with J gene TRBJ2-1, with a possible D match to TRBD2 (5 bases). The clonotype comes from a male patient under 10 years old who had a stem cell transplant for acute lymphoblastic leukemia, so the T cells may come from the graft donor. The CDR3 DNA is TGTGCCAGCATGAATATGAGGGAGATTAACAATGAGCAGTTCTTC. This encodes CASMNMREINNEQFF.